The clone carrying this T cell receptor (beta chain) was seen once. Its target is not known. This specimen belongs to a study of shared clonotypes between healthy human individuals. In the naive CD8 group, cells lacked CD45RO and were positively selected for CCR7, so terminally differentiated effector memory CD45RA+ cells were left out. Study outcomes and limitations: The diversity represented, both genetic and in exposure history, was limited by few donors.

Produced via immunoSEQ multiplex PCR; TCRdb's table is partial and in-frame only. Found here are about 600,000 clones, roughly 98% of them singletons; the top ten hold 0.25% to 0.35%. The receptor's source is a man aged 25 to 40 in good health. The sample was naive CD8+ T cells sorted from blood.

The CDR3 loop is CASSFYPRGDYNEQFF. The CDR3, as DNA: TGCGCCAGCAGCTTTTATCCGCGGGGGGATTACAATGAGCAGTTCTTC. This sequence joins TRBV5-1 and TRBJ2-1; 8 positions agree with TRBD2. CDR1 SGHRS and CDR2 YFSETQ come from the germline V gene. CDR3 length: 16 amino acids. V lost 2 bases, J lost 4 bases, and 8 bases stayed unmatched.